The 19 T cell receptor beta chains presented below share a single source sample, sequenced in a study of Ad26.COV2.S vaccination and SARS-CoV-2 variants. Assay: immunoSEQ multiplex PCR; the TCRdb copy retains only in-frame clones and omits some. The data hold 250,000 to 300,000 clones, with around 87% observed a single time. The sample's treatment: about 20 received Ad26.COV2.S at low or high dose, single or two shots; 5 received placebo; per-sample allocation not given. The study sampled participants on day 63 after the first vaccine or placebo injection. The material was peripheral blood, obtained in a trial of Ad26.COV2.S vaccine versus placebo. The source of these receptors is a person between 18 and 59 years old who received the Ad26.COV2.S COVID-19 vaccine or a placebo.

In DNA form, the CDR3 reads TGTGCCAGAGCAGGGGCGGACAGGCTAGGGGGCTACACCTTC. Translated: CARAGADRLGGYTF. The chain carries TRBV2 and TRBJ1-2, with 7 bases fitting TRBD1. CDR3 length equals 14 residues. After removal of 9 bases from V and 8 bases from J, the junction contained 15 bases not matched to a gene. Germline values: CDR1 SNHLY, CDR2 FYNNEI.

The gene calls are TRBV7-9 and TRBJ2-1; 13 positions agree with TRBD2. V shed 6 bases, J shed 1 base, and the junction held 3 bases outside the gene matches. This CDR3 is 16 amino acids long. Germline CDR1 is SEHNR and CDR2 is FQNEAQ (reference sequence). CDR3 loop: CASREGLAGSYNEQFF. DNA of the CDR3: TGTGCCAGCAGGGAGGGACTAGCGGGATCCTACAATGAGCAGTTCTTC.

V is TRBV2 and J is TRBJ1-5; weak D call: TRBD1 (5 bases). Germline V gene lookup returns CDR1 SNHLY and CDR2 FYNNEI. With 3 bases removed from V and 9 bases from J, the gap between germline ends came to 15 bases. The CDR3 extends over 14 amino acids. DNA for the CDR3: TGTGCCAGCAGTGATCCCCGGGGGATGAGGCCCCAGCATTTT. It is translated as CASSDPRGMRPQHF.

The CDR3 region is CASTESLAAPYGYTF. CDR3 sequence (DNA): TGTGCCAGCACCGAGTCCCTAGCTGCACCCTATGGCTACACCTTC. This chain uses TRBV7-9 with TRBJ1-2, with unresolved D. The germline gives CDR1 SEHNR, CDR2 FQNEAQ (reference sequence). The V end was cut by 7 bases, the J end by 4 bases, with 19 bases between. This CDR3 region has 15 residues.

This rearrangement joins TRBV5-1 to TRBJ2-1, with 13 bases fitting TRBD2. CDR1 is SGHRS, CDR2 YFSETQ, per germline. The CDR3 consists of 15 residues. The ends lost 4 bases at V and 6 bases at J; junction bases unmatched: 4. The CDR3 spells CASSRGTSGTNEQFF. CDR3 nucleotide sequence: TGCGCCAGCAGCCGGGGGACTAGCGGGACCAATGAGCAGTTCTTC.

The V call is TRBV24-1, the J call TRBJ1-5; a weak D match, TRBD1 (6 bases). Germline V gene data show CDR1 as KGHDR and CDR2 as SFDVKD. With 5 bases removed from V and 4 bases from J, the gap between germline ends came to 11 bases. This CDR3 is built from 14 residues. The CDR3 region has the DNA TGTGCCACCAGTGCTGGGGGCTTGAATCAGCCCCAGCATTTT. It encodes CATSAGGLNQPQHF.

The chain combines TRBV6-5 with TRBJ2-7; D may correspond to TRBD1 or TRBD2 (5 bases each). V was cut by 10 bases and J by 5 bases, with 21 bases left in between. This CDR3 is 14 amino acids long. Per germline, CDR1 MNHEY and CDR2 SVGAGI. The CDR3 bases are TGTGCCACCTATCCGGGGCAGGTGAAGGACGAGCAGTACTTC. As protein: CATYPGQVKDEQYF.

J is TRBJ1-1 and V is TRBV6-5, with D possibly matching TRBD1 (5 bases). Trimming removed 0 bases at V and 10 bases at J, with 21 bases between. The CDR3 contains 16 residues. Germline CDR1 MNHEY, CDR2 SVGAGI. CDR3 sequence: CASSYSPGRQGLGAFF. The CDR3 nucleotides read TGTGCCAGCAGTTACTCCCCCGGTCGGCAGGGCCTGGGAGCTTTCTTT.

V usage is TRBV28 and J usage is TRBJ2-1; D call uncertain. This CDR3 region has 15 residues. Germline CDR1 and CDR2: MDHEN and SYDVKM. Trimming shortened V by 3 bases and J by 1 base, and 10 bases separated the two germline ends. CDR3: CASSFLGGSYNEQFF. The CDR3 coding sequence is TGTGCCAGCAGTTTCCTGGGTGGGTCCTACAATGAGCAGTTCTTC.

This clone was recorded once. This chain's CDR3 is CASSGQDSNQPQHF. The DNA for the CDR3 is TGTGCCAGCAGCGGACAGGATAGCAATCAGCCCCAGCATTTT. J is TRBJ1-5 and V is TRBV7-9, with 7 positions matching TRBD1. The CDR3 totals 14 residues. Germline V gives CDR1 SEHNR, CDR2 FQNEAQ (reference sequence). With V trimmed by 5 bases and J by 0 bases, 1 base remained unmatched. The full variable domain, with the rest looked up from reference TRBV7-9 and TRBJ1-5, is DTGVSQNPRHKITKRGQNVTFRCDPISEHNRLYWYRQTLGQGPEFLTYFQNEAQLEKSRLLSDRFSAERPKGSFSTLEIQRTEQGDSAMYLCASSGQDSNQPQHFGDGTRLSIL.

The chain combines TRBV5-1 with TRBJ1-5; 8 positions agree with TRBD1. After removal of 4 bases from V and 0 bases from J, the junction contained 9 bases not matched to a gene. CDR3 length: 17 amino acids. In germline, CDR1 is SGHRS, CDR2 YFSETQ. DNA for the CDR3: TGCGCCAGCAGCCTTGGACAGGGTGGCAATAGCAATCAGCCCCAGCATTTT. Encoded protein: CASSLGQGGNSNQPQHF.

The rearrangement uses TRBV3-1 (or the pseudogene TRBV3-2) and TRBJ1-2, with 7 bases lining up with TRBD1. Germline CDR1 and CDR2: LGHDT and YNNKEL (reference sequence). The J segment lost 2 bases and the V segment lost 1 base, leaving 13 bases of the junction unmatched. The CDR3 is 18 amino acids. CDR3 DNA: TGTGCCAGCAGCCAAGCGGGTTCCCTAGGGGGCCAGAACTATGGCTACACCTTC. It translates to CASSQAGSLGGQNYGYTF.

This rearrangement joins TRBV6-1 to TRBJ1-5; D is possibly TRBD1 (5 bases). Trimming cost V 0 bases and J 6 bases, with 12 bases left between them. CDR3 length: 15 amino acids. Looked up from germline, CDR1 is MNHNS and CDR2 is SASEGT. The CDR3 loop reads CASSEALLGAQPQHF. The DNA for the CDR3 is TGTGCCAGCAGTGAAGCGCTTCTAGGGGCTCAGCCCCAGCATTTT.

The chain carries TRBV6-1 and TRBJ1-2, with 9 bases aligning to TRBD1. The V and J ends lost 0 bases and 4 bases, in that order; junction bases with no gene match: 3. The CDR3 is 15 amino acids. Germline V gene sequence: CDR1 MNHNS, CDR2 SASEGT. This CDR3 reads CASSEAGDRAYGYTF. DNA of the CDR3: TGTGCCAGCAGTGAAGCGGGGGACAGGGCCTATGGCTACACCTTC.

The chain recombines TRBV5-4 with TRBJ1-5, with D unresolved. With 5 bases removed from V and 3 bases from J, the gap between germline ends came to 9 bases. Germline V lookup: CDR1 SGHNT, CDR2 YYREEE (reference sequence). CDR3 length equals 13 residues. CDR3 nucleotides: TGTGCCAGCAGTTACGAAGTCAATCAGCCCCAGCATTTT. Translated: CASSYEVNQPQHF.

This sequence joins TRBV19 and TRBJ2-1; the D gene could be TRBD1 or TRBD2 (5 bases each). V was trimmed by 1 base and J by 5 bases, leaving 15 bases between them. CDR1 LNHDA and CDR2 SQIVND come from the germline V gene (reference sequence). The CDR3 loop spans 16 amino acids. In nucleotides, the CDR3 is TGTGCCAGTAGTATAGGGTTGGGGGTTTCCCACAATGAGCAGTTCTTC. This encodes CASSIGLGVSHNEQFF.

V gene TRBV6-5 combines with J gene TRBJ1-2; no definite D call. Between the trimmed V and J ends, which lost 6 bases and 8 bases, there was a span of 10 bases. Germline assignment: CDR1 MNHEY and CDR2 SVGAGI. The CDR3 loop spans 11 amino acids. The CDR3 DNA reads as TGTGCCAGCAGGGAGGGCAGGGGCTACACCTTC. Protein sequence: CASREGRGYTF.

The V call is TRBV11-3, the J call TRBJ2-2, with D perhaps matching TRBD2 (6 bases). CDR1 is SGHNT and CDR2 is YENEEA in the germline V gene. CDR3 length equals 15 residues. Trimming left V 1 base short and J 7 bases short, with 13 bases between. In DNA, the CDR3 is TGTGCCAGCAGCTTAGGCGGGATTAGCATCGGGGAGCTGTTTTTT. Its protein is CASSLGGISIGELFF.

The chain is built from TRBV5-1 and TRBJ1-2; D not certain. CDR1 and CDR2 (germline): SGHRS, YFSETQ. This CDR3 has 13 residues. V was pared by 0 bases and J by 5 bases, with 8 bases between. CDR3 region: CASSLDQEYGYTF. The CDR3 DNA follows: TGCGCCAGCAGCTTGGACCAGGAGTATGGCTACACCTTC.